A selection of T cell receptor beta chains follows, all from one sample in a study of shared clonotypes between healthy human individuals. The assay was immunoSEQ multiplex PCR, and TCRdb's table has in-frame clones only and misses some. The sample records over 2 million clones, 85% to 95% being singletons. The source material was naive CD4+ T cells sorted from blood. These TCRs come from a man aged 18 to 30 in good health. Each CDR3 is given with its conserved first and last residue. The D gene is left open where the match is weak. The size entry is marked missing in some rows and otherwise reads once, few, many or a size class.

CDR3aa	CDR3nt	abundance	d_gene	v_gene	j_gene
CASSVAETSNTEAFF	TGTGCCAGCAGCGTAGCGGAGACCTCGAACACTGAAGCTTTCTTT	.	.	TRBV9	TRBJ1-1
CASSLSPLGAYEQYF	TGTGCCAGCAGTTTATCCCCACTGGGGGCCTACGAGCAGTACTTC	.	.	TRBV27	TRBJ2-7
CASSLPGQGGSPLHF	TGCGCCAGCAGCCTCCCGGGACAGGGGGGCTCACCCCTCCACTTT	.	TRBD1	TRBV4-1	TRBJ1-6
CASSLPAVRPPYGYTF	TGCGCCAGCAGCCTACCGGCAGTGAGACCACCCTATGGCTACACCTTC	once	.	TRBV5-1	TRBJ1-2
CASSQRQGSMNTEAFF	TGTGCCAGCAGCCAGAGACAGGGGTCGATGAACACTGAAGCTTTCTTT	.	TRBD1	TRBV7-2	TRBJ1-1
CASSQDTSGGPKGEQYF	TGCGCCAGCAGCCAAGATACGTCGGGAGGGCCGAAGGGTGAGCAGTACTTC	.	TRBD2	TRBV4-1	TRBJ2-7
CASSPGAPGIGEAFF	TGTGCCAGCTCACCAGGGGCCCCTGGGATCGGTGAAGCTTTCTTT	.	.	TRBV18	TRBJ1-1
CASSLALTSLPEQYF	TGTGCCAGCAGCTTAGCGCTGACTTCACTCCCCGAGCAGTACTTC	many	.	TRBV7-9	TRBJ2-7
CASSYRELSYEQYF	TGTGCCAGCAGTTACAGGGAACTCTCCTACGAGCAGTACTTC	.	.	TRBV11-2	TRBJ2-7
CASSERQGNTEAFF	TGTGCCAGCAGCGAAAGACAGGGTAACACTGAAGCTTTCTTT	.	TRBD1	TRBV2	TRBJ1-1
CARSWGYRSEAFF	TGTGCCAGAAGCTGGGGCTACAGGTCTGAAGCTTTCTTT	.	.	TRBV5-3	TRBJ1-1
CASSSKMGEQFF	TGTGCCAGCAGCAGTAAAATGGGGGAGCAGTTCTTC	.	.	TRBV6-6	TRBJ2-1
CASTSLPPLQGNSPLHF	TGTGCCAGCACCTCACTACCCCCCCTACAGGGGAATTCACCCCTCCACTTT	.	TRBD1	TRBV28	TRBJ1-6
CASSLRGGWASTDTQYF	TGTGCCAGCAGTCTCCGGGGGGGCTGGGCTAGCACAGATACGCAGTATTTT	.	TRBD2	TRBV27	TRBJ2-3
CASSVGVAGGQETQYF	TGTGCCAGCAGCGTAGGAGTAGCGGGGGGGCAAGAGACCCAGTACTTC	.	TRBD2	TRBV9	TRBJ2-5
CASSSPESPTNEKLFF	TGTGCCAGCAGTTCCCCGGAGTCCCCAACTAATGAAAAACTGTTTTTT	.	.	TRBV6-6	TRBJ1-4
CASSDRVNSPLHF	TGTGCCAGCAGTGACAGGGTGAATTCACCCCTCCACTTT	.	.	TRBV25-1	TRBJ1-6
CASSLRVPSGSRPNHEQYF	TGTGCCAGCAGCTTGCGGGTACCTAGCGGGTCAAGACCTAACCACGAGCAGTACTTC	.	TRBD2	TRBV5-5	TRBJ2-7
CASSYSTAGDSYEQYF	TGTGCCAGCAGTTACTCGACGGCGGGAGATTCCTACGAGCAGTACTTC	.	TRBD2	TRBV6-5	TRBJ2-7
CASSQGTQGSYEQYF	TGCGCCAGCAGCCAAGGCACTCAGGGATCCTACGAGCAGTACTTC	.	.	TRBV4-3	TRBJ2-7
CASSQREQYF	TGTGCCAGCAGTCAAAGGGAGCAGTACTTC	once	.	TRBV2	TRBJ2-7
CASSPNIAEAFF	TGTGCCAGCTCACCAAATATCGCTGAAGCTTTCTTT	.	.	TRBV18	TRBJ1-1
CASSYNPSNQPQHF	TGTGCCAGCAGTTATAACCCCTCAAATCAGCCCCAGCATTTT	.	.	TRBV6-5	TRBJ1-5
CASSPRGQNTGELFF	TGTGCCAGCTCCCCCCGCGGGCAGAACACCGGGGAGCTGTTTTTT	.	.	TRBV18	TRBJ2-2
CASSLALTGTSPLHF	TGTGCCAGCAGCTTAGCGCTGACGGGGACTTCACCCCTCCACTTT	.	.	TRBV7-9	TRBJ1-6
CASSSDRWDHEQYF	TGTGCCAGCAGCTCGGACAGGTGGGACCACGAGCAGTACTTC	.	TRBD1	TRBV7-2	TRBJ2-7
CASSANRDVGNTIYF	TGTGCCAGCAGCGCCAACCGGGACGTTGGAAACACCATATATTTT	.	.	TRBV9	TRBJ1-3
CASSVDVQDTQYF	TGTGCCAGCAGTGTAGACGTCCAAGATACGCAGTATTTT	.	.	TRBV25-1	TRBJ2-3
CASGRGGVSEAFF	TGTGCCAGCGGCCGGGGCGGGGTCTCTGAAGCTTTCTTT	.	.	TRBV6-5	TRBJ1-1
CAWSMWGTDTQYF	TGTGCCTGGAGTATGTGGGGCACAGATACGCAGTATTTT	.	.	TRBV30	TRBJ2-3
CAISEGDTIYF	TGTGCCATCAGTGAGGGAGACACCATATATTTT	.	.	TRBV10-3	TRBJ1-3
CAAREGGNEQFF	TGTGCCGCCAGGGAAGGTGGCAATGAGCAGTTCTTC	.	.	TRBV5-3	TRBJ2-1
CASRASGAYVQYF	TGTGCCAGCAGGGCTAGCGGGGCGTACGTGCAGTACTTC	.	TRBD2	TRBV6-5	TRBJ2-7
CASSPLTITSYEQYF	TGTGCCAGCAGCCCACTGACTATCACCTCCTACGAGCAGTACTTC	.	.	TRBV7-2	TRBJ2-7
CASSGTSTDTQYF	TGTGCCAGCAGTGGGACTAGCACAGATACGCAGTATTTT	.	.	TRBV28	TRBJ2-3
CASSFRDRSLKLAFNTEAFF	TGTGCCAGTAGTTTTAGGGACAGGTCTCTTAAGCTAGCCTTTAACACTGAAGCTTTCTTT	.	TRBD1	TRBV19	TRBJ1-1